The clone carrying this TCR beta chain was seen a single time. A much larger clonotype is one base distant, so this may be a read error. Both iRepertoire HTBI primers and Arm-PCR of CDR3 regions were used to build the TCR beta libraries. One entry per CDR3 protein results from TCRdb running MiXCR on the multiplex PCR reads. The sample contains 400,000 to 500,000 distinct CDR3 sequences, about 15% of which appear only once. The data stem from a study of regulatory T cells in long-lasting Graves disease. The V gene lost 0 bases and the J gene lost 9 bases, with 6 bases spanning the gap. CDR3 size: 12 residues. Germline V gene sequence: CDR1 MGHRA, CDR2 YSYEKL. Time point indicated: newly diagnosed GD, antithyroid drugs for less than 3 months. PBMCs provided the RNA from which the TCR library was made. The same sample was also used in a study of T cells in Graves' hyperthyroidism and ophthalmopathy. From that second work: First-round RT-PCR targeting the TCR CDR3 was performed with the HTBI primer set.

The sequencing here drew on peripheral blood mononuclear cells (PBMCs), taken at new diagnosis, from a patient treated with antithyroid drugs. This chain joins TRBV4-1 and TRBJ2-1; D uncertain. The origin of this receptor is a woman aged 25-40 years with Graves disease. CDR3 sequence: CASSQDPAEQFF. CDR3 coding DNA: TGCGCCAGCAGCCAAGATCCTGCTGAGCAGTTCTTC.